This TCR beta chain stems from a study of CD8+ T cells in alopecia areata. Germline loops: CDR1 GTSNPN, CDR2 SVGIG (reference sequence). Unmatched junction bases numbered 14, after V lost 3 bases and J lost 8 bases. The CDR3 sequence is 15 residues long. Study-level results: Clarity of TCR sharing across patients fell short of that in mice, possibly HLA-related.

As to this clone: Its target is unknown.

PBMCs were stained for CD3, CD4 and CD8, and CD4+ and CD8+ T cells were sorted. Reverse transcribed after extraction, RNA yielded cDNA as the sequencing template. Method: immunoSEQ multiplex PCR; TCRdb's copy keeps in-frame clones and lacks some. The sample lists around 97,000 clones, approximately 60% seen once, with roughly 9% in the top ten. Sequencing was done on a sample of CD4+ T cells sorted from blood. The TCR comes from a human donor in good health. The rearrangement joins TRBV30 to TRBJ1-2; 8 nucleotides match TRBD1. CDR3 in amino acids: CAWSRWTGSGGGYTF. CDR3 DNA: TGTGCCTGGAGCCGTTGGACAGGGAGCGGGGGAGGCTACACCTTC.